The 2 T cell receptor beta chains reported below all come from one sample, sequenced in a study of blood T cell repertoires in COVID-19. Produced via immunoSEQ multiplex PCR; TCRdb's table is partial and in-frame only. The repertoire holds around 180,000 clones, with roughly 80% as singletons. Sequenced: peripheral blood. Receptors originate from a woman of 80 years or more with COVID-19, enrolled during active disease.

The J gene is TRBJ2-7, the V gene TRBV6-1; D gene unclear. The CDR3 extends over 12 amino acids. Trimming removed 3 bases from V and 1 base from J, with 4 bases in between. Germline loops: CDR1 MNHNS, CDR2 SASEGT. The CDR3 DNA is TGTGCCAGCAGTGATCCTTCCTACGAGCAGTACTTC. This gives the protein CASSDPSYEQYF.

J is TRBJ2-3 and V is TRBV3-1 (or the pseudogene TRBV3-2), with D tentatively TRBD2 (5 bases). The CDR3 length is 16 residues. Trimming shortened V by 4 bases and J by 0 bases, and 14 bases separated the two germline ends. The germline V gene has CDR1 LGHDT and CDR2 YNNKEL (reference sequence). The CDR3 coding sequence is TGTGCCAGCAGCCTCCCCGGGAATCCTAGCACAGATACGCAGTATTTT. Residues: CASSLPGNPSTDTQYF.